One sample yielded the 30 T cell receptor beta chains listed below, sequenced in a study of TIL therapy for anti-PD-1-resistant metastatic lung cancer. The time point was: pre-treatment sample, taken before nivolumab and TIL therapy. Sequencing used immunoSEQ v3. TCRdb's copy holds only in-frame clones and misses some; the assay was immunoSEQ multiplex PCR. The sample includes approximately 57,000 clones, roughly four fifths of them seen just once. The sample was blood, taken at baseline. Every receptor here comes from a person between 25 and 80 years old with non-small cell lung cancer.

The chain carries TRBV7-9 and TRBJ2-5; D remains unclear. In germline, CDR1 is SEHNR, CDR2 FQNEAQ (reference sequence). V dropped 5 bases and J dropped 2 bases, with 15 bases sitting between them. This CDR3 contains 15 residues. The CDR3 protein is CASSLRVSIQETQYF. CDR3 DNA sequence: TGTGCCAGCAGCCTACGAGTCTCCATTCAAGAGACCCAGTACTTC.

The V call is TRBV6-2 or TRBV6-3, the J call TRBJ2-7; D is possibly TRBD1 (6 bases). The V and J ends lost 4 bases and 3 bases respectively, with 16 bases between them. The CDR3 is made up of 15 amino acids. In germline, CDR1 is MNHEY, CDR2 SVGEGT. The CDR3 reads CASSSTRGGDYEQYF. In DNA, the CDR3 is TGTGCCAGCAGTTCAACTCGAGGGGGAGACTACGAGCAGTACTTC.

The V call is TRBV18, the J call TRBJ2-1; the D is unclear. CDR1 is KGHSH and CDR2 is LQKENI in the germline V gene. The CDR3 covers 16 residues. The V end was cut by 3 bases, the J end by 6 bases, with 18 bases between. The CDR3 reads CASSPGMRSWGNEQFF. The DNA for the CDR3 is TGTGCCAGCTCACCCGGCATGAGGAGTTGGGGCAATGAGCAGTTCTTC.

V usage is TRBV11-2 and J usage is TRBJ2-5; 7 bases fit TRBD1. Looked up from germline, CDR1 is SGHAT and CDR2 is FQNNGV. The J segment lost 1 base and the V segment lost 6 bases, leaving 11 bases of the junction unmatched. The CDR3 spans 16 residues. This CDR3 reads CASSPGTDTIQETQYF. Here the CDR3 DNA reads TGTGCCAGCAGTCCCGGGACAGACACCATCCAAGAGACCCAGTACTTC.

The chain uses TRBV9 and TRBJ1-6; no clear D gene. The V gene lost 0 bases and the J gene lost 7 bases, with 11 bases spanning the gap. Germline V gene sequence: CDR1 SGDLS, CDR2 YYNGEE. The CDR3 totals 15 residues. This chain's CDR3 is CASSVDALGNSPLHF. The CDR3, as DNA: TGTGCCAGCAGCGTAGACGCCTTGGGGAATTCACCCCTCCACTTT.

The J gene is TRBJ1-5, the V gene TRBV18, with 9 bases fitting TRBD1. The CDR3 has 17 amino acids. The junction had 8 bases not matched to a gene; V was cut back by 3 bases and J by 2 bases. Germline V lookup: CDR1 KGHSH, CDR2 LQKENI. The CDR3 nucleotides read TGTGCCAGCTCACCCAGCGGGACAGGGTTCGGCAATCAGCCCCAGCATTTT. Translated, it gives CASSPSGTGFGNQPQHF.

The chain is built from TRBV15 and TRBJ1-6, with D perhaps TRBD1 (6 bases). Per germline, CDR1 LNHNV and CDR2 YYDKDF (reference sequence). Trimming cost V 3 bases and J 8 bases, with 11 bases left between them. The CDR3 runs to 14 residues. The CDR3, as DNA: TGTGCCACCAGCAGCGACAGGTCCTATTCACCCCTCCACTTT. It yields the protein CATSSDRSYSPLHF.

The chain joins TRBV5-1 to TRBJ2-1; TRBD2 is a possible D gene (6 bases). V was shortened by 1 base and J by 6 bases, with 23 bases between the two germline ends. The CDR3 extends over 18 amino acids. Germline V gene lookup returns CDR1 SGHRS and CDR2 YFSETQ. The CDR3 DNA follows: TGCGCCAGCAGCTTGTCCGGCCCGGGACTCCTCCGATCCAATGAGCAGTTCTTC. It specifies CASSLSGPGLLRSNEQFF.

J is TRBJ2-5 and V is TRBV28; D is possibly TRBD2 (5 bases). Germline V gene data show CDR1 as MDHEN and CDR2 as SYDVKM. The CDR3 consists of 13 residues. V was pared by 2 bases and J by 1 base, with 5 bases between. Written as DNA, the CDR3 is TGTGCCAGCAGTTTAGGAGGCCAAGAGACCCAGTACTTC. The encoded protein is CASSLGGQETQYF. The full variable domain, rest sourced from reference TRBV28 and TRBJ2-5, is DVKVTQSSRYLVKRTGEKVFLECVQDMDHENMFWYRQDPGLGLRLIYFSYDVKMKEKGDIPEGYSVSREKKERFSLILESASTNQTSMYLCASSLGGQETQYFGPGTRLLVL.

V gene TRBV30 combines with J gene TRBJ2-5; D could derive from TRBD1 or TRBD2 (6 bases each). CDR3 length equals 13 residues. In germline, CDR1 is GTSNPN, CDR2 SVGIG (reference sequence). V was shortened by 3 bases and J by 9 bases, with 17 bases between the two germline ends. CDR3 loop: CAWSSGAGGSQYF. CDR3 coding DNA: TGTGCCTGGAGCTCAGGGGCCGGAGGGTCCCAGTACTTC.

Only a few counts were recorded for this clone. This chain connects TRBV28 to TRBJ1-2; TRBD1 aligns across 8 bases. The V segment lost 10 bases and the J segment 6 bases; nucleotides outside the gene matches: 7. This CDR3 has 12 residues. From germline, CDR1 is MDHEN and CDR2 SYDVKM. The CDR3 nucleotides read TGTGCCACCCGGACAGGGACGGATGGCTACACCTTC. Translated: CATRTGTDGYTF.

This chain links TRBV15 with TRBJ2-7; D call uncertain. Deletions cut 5 bases from V and 8 bases from J, with 16 bases between. Germline values: CDR1 LNHNV, CDR2 YYDKDF (reference sequence). This CDR3 is built from 13 residues. CDR3 in DNA: TGTGCCACCAGCCCCGGGCCTATAGTGAAGCAGTACTTC. Translated, it gives CATSPGPIVKQYF.

The rearrangement joins TRBV28 to TRBJ2-7; D is possibly TRBD2 (5 bases). This CDR3 contains 14 residues. Germline V gene data show CDR1 as MDHEN and CDR2 as SYDVKM. With 2 bases removed from V and 0 bases from J, the gap between germline ends came to 8 bases. CDR3 in DNA: TGTGCCAGCAGTTTAAGCGGAAGCTCCTACGAGCAGTACTTC. Its translation: CASSLSGSSYEQYF.

V gene TRBV5-1 combines with J gene TRBJ1-1; D might be TRBD1 (6 bases). The V end lost 2 bases, the J end lost 1 base, and 12 bases lay between the germline ends. Germline CDR1 reads SGHRS; CDR2 reads YFSETQ. The CDR3 contains 15 residues. The CDR3 spells CASSLQVGQNTEAFF. The CDR3 region has the DNA TGCGCCAGCAGCTTACAAGTGGGACAGAACACTGAAGCTTTCTTT.

The chain recombines TRBV7-2 with TRBJ1-2; D is uncertain. V lost 0 bases to trimming and J lost 6 bases, with 11 bases between them. The V gene's germline CDR1 is SGHTA and CDR2 FQGNSA. There are 14 residues in the CDR3. CDR3 region: CASSLASSSNGYTF. The DNA for the CDR3 is TGTGCCAGCAGCTTAGCAAGCTCCTCGAATGGCTACACCTTC.

The V and J genes are TRBV9 and TRBJ2-7, with 9 positions matching TRBD2. The V segment lost 4 bases and the J segment 7 bases; nucleotides outside the gene matches: 15. This CDR3 region has 16 residues. Germline V gene data show CDR1 as SGDLS and CDR2 as YYNGEE. CDR3 in DNA: TGTGCCAGCAGCCAGGGGGGAGGGACTAGCCTGCGGGAGCAGTACTTC. Translated, it gives CASSQGGGTSLREQYF.

This rearrangement joins TRBV7-3 to TRBJ2-3, with unresolved D. Trimming cost V 2 bases and J 6 bases, with 3 bases left between them. Per the germline V gene, CDR1 is SGHTA and CDR2 is FQGTGA. The CDR3 is 11 amino acids. DNA of the CDR3: TGTGCCAGCAGCTTAGACGATACGCAGTATTTT. It yields the protein CASSLDDTQYF. The whole variable domain, filled in from reference TRBV7-3 and TRBJ2-3, reads GAGVSQTPSNKVTEKGKYVELRCDPISGHTALYWYRQSLGQGPEFLIYFQGTGAADDSGLPNDRFFAVRPEGSVSTLKIQRTERGDSAVYLCASSLDDTQYFGPGTRLTVL.

This clone has only a few counts. The chain employs TRBV15 and TRBJ2-2, with 7 positions matching TRBD2. J was trimmed by 2 bases and V by 5 bases; bases with no gene match: 8. Germline V gives CDR1 LNHNV, CDR2 YYDKDF (reference sequence). The CDR3 is 16 amino acids. The CDR3 loop is CATSPKSGENTGELFF. CDR3 nucleotides: TGTGCCACCAGCCCGAAGAGCGGGGAAAACACCGGGGAGCTGTTTTTT.

This chain uses TRBV5-1 with TRBJ2-7, with D perhaps matching TRBD1 (5 bases). V gave up 1 base and J gave up 5 bases, with 16 bases separating them. Germline-derived CDR1 and CDR2 are SGHRS and YFSETQ. The CDR3 contains 15 residues. CDR3 loop: CASSLQGGPWDEQYF. CDR3 in DNA: TGCGCCAGCAGCTTGCAGGGTGGTCCCTGGGACGAGCAGTACTTC.

The chain uses TRBV5-1 and TRBJ1-1; 7 positions agree with TRBD1. This CDR3 is built from 16 residues. J was trimmed by 0 bases and V by 4 bases; bases with no gene match: 9. Germline-derived CDR1 and CDR2 are SGHRS and YFSETQ. CDR3 region: CASSPGGGRMNTEAFF. The CDR3 coding sequence is TGCGCCAGCAGCCCAGGGGGGGGGCGAATGAACACTGAAGCTTTCTTT.

The J gene is TRBJ2-3, the V gene TRBV27; D uncertain. The CDR3 runs to 16 residues. V was trimmed by 0 bases and J by 0 bases, leaving 10 bases between them. Per the germline V gene, CDR1 is MNHEY and CDR2 is SMNVEV (reference sequence). The CDR3 loop is CASSLSATLSTDTQYF. As DNA, the CDR3 is TGTGCCAGCAGTTTATCAGCTACCCTAAGCACAGATACGCAGTATTTT.

Only one count was recorded for this clone. CDR3 loop: CASSSAARSNYGYTF. In DNA, the CDR3 is TGTGCCAGCAGCTCTGCGGCCCGTTCTAACTATGGCTACACCTTC. The chain couples TRBV6-6 to TRBJ1-2; no reliable D call. The germline gives CDR1 MNHNY, CDR2 SVGAGI (reference sequence). The CDR3 runs to 15 residues. Trimming cost V 6 bases and J 0 bases, with 14 bases left between them.

There are a few counts of this clone. This chain connects TRBV2 to TRBJ2-7, with unresolved D. This CDR3 region has 12 residues. Per the germline V gene, CDR1 is SNHLY and CDR2 is FYNNEI. The V gene lost 8 bases and the J gene lost 2 bases, with 10 bases spanning the gap. CDR3 loop: CASAGRTYEQYF. DNA of the CDR3: TGTGCCAGCGCCGGTAGGACCTACGAGCAGTACTTC.

This clone came up a few times. The J gene is TRBJ1-5, the V gene TRBV7-3, with D possibly matching TRBD1 (5 bases). The V end lost 4 bases, the J end lost 1 base, and 11 bases lay between the germline ends. Germline V gives CDR1 SGHTA, CDR2 FQGTGA. The CDR3 loop spans 15 amino acids. The CDR3 region is CASSSSGTSNQPQHF. CDR3 nucleotides: TGTGCCAGCAGCTCCTCGGGGACGAGCAATCAGCCCCAGCATTTT.

The chain uses TRBV12-3 or TRBV12-4 and TRBJ2-7; 13 bases align to TRBD2. The CDR3 consists of 13 residues. V lost 10 bases and J lost 4; bases outside the gene matches: 4. CDR3 nucleotides: TGTGCCACCACTAGCGGGGGGGGTTACGAGCAGTACTTC. Translating it yields CATTSGGGYEQYF.

This clone has only a few counts. The genes are TRBV5-5 and TRBJ2-5; D is unclear. V was clipped by 1 base and J by 5 bases, with 9 bases between them. The CDR3 is 13 amino acids. Germline loops: CDR1 SGHKS, CDR2 YYEKEE (reference sequence). CDR3 bases: TGTGCCAGCAGCTTGACTGGCTCTGAGACCCAGTACTTC. Translating gives CASSLTGSETQYF.

The chain employs TRBV2 and TRBJ1-6, with 7 bases lining up with TRBD1. The CDR3 totals 17 residues. With V trimmed by 1 base and J by 3 bases, 6 bases remained unmatched. The germline CDR1 and CDR2 sequences are SNHLY and FYNNEI. CDR3 sequence reads: CASSEGRGQVYNSPLHF. Here the CDR3 DNA reads TGTGCCAGCAGTGAAGGAAGAGGACAGGTCTATAATTCACCCCTCCACTTT.

J is TRBJ2-5 and V is TRBV12-3 or TRBV12-4; no clear D. The V end was cut by 3 bases, the J end by 2 bases, with 4 bases between. The CDR3 runs to 12 residues. This chain's CDR3 is CASSFSQETQYF. The CDR3 coding sequence is TGTGCCAGCAGTTTTAGTCAAGAGACCCAGTACTTC.

The gene calls are TRBV9 and TRBJ1-2; 8 bases match TRBD1. This CDR3 has 15 residues. J gave up 2 bases and V 5 bases, and 8 bases lay outside the gene matches. From germline, CDR1 is SGDLS and CDR2 YYNGEE. The CDR3 region has the DNA TGTGCCAGCAGTGACCGGGACAGGACGAACTATGGCTACACCTTC. Translating gives CASSDRDRTNYGYTF.

The chain employs TRBV28 and TRBJ1-2, with D perhaps matching TRBD1 (5 bases). The CDR3 runs to 12 residues. Trimming left V 5 bases short and J 4 bases short, with 8 bases between. The germline CDR1 and CDR2 sequences are MDHEN and SYDVKM. CDR3 DNA: TGTGCCAGCAGTCGGCAGGGCTATGGCTACACCTTC. Residues: CASSRQGYGYTF.